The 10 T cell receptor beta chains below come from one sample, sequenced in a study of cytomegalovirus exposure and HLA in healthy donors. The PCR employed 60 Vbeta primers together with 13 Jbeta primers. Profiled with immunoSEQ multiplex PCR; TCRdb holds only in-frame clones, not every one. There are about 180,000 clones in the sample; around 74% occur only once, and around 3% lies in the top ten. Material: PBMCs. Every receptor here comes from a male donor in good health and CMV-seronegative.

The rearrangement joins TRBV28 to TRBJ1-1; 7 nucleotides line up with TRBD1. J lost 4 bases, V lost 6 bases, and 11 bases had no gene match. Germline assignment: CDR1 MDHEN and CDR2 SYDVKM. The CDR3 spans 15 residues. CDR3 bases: TGTGCCAGCAGCCCCACCTCCGGGACAGCCACTGAAGCTTTCTTT. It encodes CASSPTSGTATEAFF.

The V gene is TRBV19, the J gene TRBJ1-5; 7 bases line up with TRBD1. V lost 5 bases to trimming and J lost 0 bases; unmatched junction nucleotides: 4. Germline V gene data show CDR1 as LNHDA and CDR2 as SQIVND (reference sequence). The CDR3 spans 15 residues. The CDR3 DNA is TGTGCCAGTAGTTTACAGGGGTATAGCAATCAGCCCCAGCATTTT. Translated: CASSLQGYSNQPQHF. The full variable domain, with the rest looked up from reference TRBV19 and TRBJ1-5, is DGGITQSPKYLFRKEGQNVTLSCEQNLNHDAMYWYRQDPGQGLRLIYYSQIVNDFQKGDIAEGYSVSREKKESFPLTVTSAQKNPTAFYLCASSLQGYSNQPQHFGDGTRLSIL.

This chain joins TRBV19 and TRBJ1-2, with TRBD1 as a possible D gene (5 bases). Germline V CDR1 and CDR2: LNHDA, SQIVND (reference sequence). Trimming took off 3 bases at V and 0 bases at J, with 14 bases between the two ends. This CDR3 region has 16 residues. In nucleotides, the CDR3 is TGTGCCAGTAGTATTTCGGATCAGGGAACTAACTATGGCTACACCTTC. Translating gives CASSISDQGTNYGYTF.

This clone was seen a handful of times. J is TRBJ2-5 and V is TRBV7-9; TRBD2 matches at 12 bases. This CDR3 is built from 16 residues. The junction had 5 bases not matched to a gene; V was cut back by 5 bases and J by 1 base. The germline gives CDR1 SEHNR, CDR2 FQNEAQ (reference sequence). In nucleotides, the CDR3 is TGTGCCAGCAGCGTGACTAGCGGGGGAATCCAAGAGACCCAGTACTTC. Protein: CASSVTSGGIQETQYF.

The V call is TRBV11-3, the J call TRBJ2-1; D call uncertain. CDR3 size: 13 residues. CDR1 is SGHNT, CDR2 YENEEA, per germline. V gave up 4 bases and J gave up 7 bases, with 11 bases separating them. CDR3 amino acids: CASSSTGANEQFF. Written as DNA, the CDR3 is TGTGCCAGCAGCTCAACCGGAGCAAATGAGCAGTTCTTC.

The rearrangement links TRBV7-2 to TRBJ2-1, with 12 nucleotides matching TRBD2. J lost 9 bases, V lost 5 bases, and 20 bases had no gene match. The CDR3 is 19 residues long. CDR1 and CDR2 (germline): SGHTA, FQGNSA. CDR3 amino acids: CASSPRLAGGLGSGGEQFF. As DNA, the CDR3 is TGTGCCAGCAGCCCTCGGCTAGCGGGGGGGCTAGGATCAGGTGGTGAGCAGTTCTTC.

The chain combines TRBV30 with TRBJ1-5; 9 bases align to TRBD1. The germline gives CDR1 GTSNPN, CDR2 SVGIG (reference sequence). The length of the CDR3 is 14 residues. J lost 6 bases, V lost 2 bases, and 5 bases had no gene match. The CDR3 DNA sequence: TGTGCCTGGAGTCCGGACAGGGGATCTCAGCCCCAGCATTTT. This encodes CAWSPDRGSQPQHF.

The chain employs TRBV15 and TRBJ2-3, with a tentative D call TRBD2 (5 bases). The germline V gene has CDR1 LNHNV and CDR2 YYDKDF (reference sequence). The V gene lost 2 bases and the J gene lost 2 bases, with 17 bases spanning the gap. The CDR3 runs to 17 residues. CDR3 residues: CATSRPLGEGLTDTQYF. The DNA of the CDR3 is TGTGCCACCAGCAGACCCCTCGGTGAGGGCCTCACAGATACGCAGTATTTT.

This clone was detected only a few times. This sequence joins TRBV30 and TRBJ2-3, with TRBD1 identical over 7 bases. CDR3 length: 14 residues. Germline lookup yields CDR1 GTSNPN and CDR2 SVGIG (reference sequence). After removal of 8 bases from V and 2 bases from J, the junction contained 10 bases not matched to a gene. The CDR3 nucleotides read TGTGCCCTAGACAGGGCGGAGAACACAGATACGCAGTATTTT. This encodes CALDRAENTDTQYF.

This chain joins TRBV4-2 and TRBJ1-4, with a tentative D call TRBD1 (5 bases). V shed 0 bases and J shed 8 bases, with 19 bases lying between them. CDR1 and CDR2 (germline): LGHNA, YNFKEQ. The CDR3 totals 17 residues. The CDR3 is CASSQDRQGRIGEKLFF. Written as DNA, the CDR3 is TGTGCCAGCAGCCAAGATCGCCAGGGTCGGATTGGGGAAAAACTGTTTTTT.